This TCR beta chain comes out of a study of blood T cell repertoires in COVID-19. Whole-study context: Acute-phase and convalescent COVID-19 samples originated in the United States, Italy and Spain. Sample material is recorded as cDNA or gDNA derived from T cells, B-cell-depleted T cells, or PBMCs.

Study processing details: Amplification with reference gene primers provided the estimates of nucleated cell counts. Assay: immunoSEQ multiplex PCR; the TCRdb copy retains only in-frame clones and omits some. Clone size and the V and J calls come from that table; the DNA yielded D and trimming. The sample holds 150,000 to 200,000 clones, 88% seen once. The germline V gene has CDR1 MNHEY and CDR2 SVGAGI. V shed 3 bases and J shed 4 bases, with 12 bases lying between them. The CDR3 spans 15 residues. The genes are TRBV6-5 and TRBJ2-2, with D perhaps TRBD2 (6 bases). This clonotype was sampled from a human donor in a cohort sampled during active COVID-19. The sample was peripheral blood. CDR3 protein: CASSYPGDPTGELFF. CDR3 nucleotides: TGTGCCAGCAGTTATCCGGGGGACCCCACCGGGGAGCTGTTTTTT.